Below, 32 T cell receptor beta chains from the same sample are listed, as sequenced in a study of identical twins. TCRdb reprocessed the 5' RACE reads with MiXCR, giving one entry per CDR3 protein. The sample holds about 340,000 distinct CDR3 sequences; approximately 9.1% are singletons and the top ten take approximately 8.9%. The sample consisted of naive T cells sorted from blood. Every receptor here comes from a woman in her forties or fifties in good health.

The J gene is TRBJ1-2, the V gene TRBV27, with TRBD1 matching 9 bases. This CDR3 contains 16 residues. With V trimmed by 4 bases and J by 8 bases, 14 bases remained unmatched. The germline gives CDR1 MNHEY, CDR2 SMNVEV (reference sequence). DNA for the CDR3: TGTGCCAGCAGTTCAATGGATCGGGACAGGGTGTGGGGCTACACCTTC. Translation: CASSSMDRDRVWGYTF.

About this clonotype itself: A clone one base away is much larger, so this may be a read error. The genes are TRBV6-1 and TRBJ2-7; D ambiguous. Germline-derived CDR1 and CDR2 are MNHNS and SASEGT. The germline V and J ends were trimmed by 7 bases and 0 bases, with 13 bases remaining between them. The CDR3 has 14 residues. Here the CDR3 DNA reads TGTGCCAGCAAGCAGTTGAGAATCTCCTACGAGCAGTACTTC. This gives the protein CASKQLRISYEQYF.

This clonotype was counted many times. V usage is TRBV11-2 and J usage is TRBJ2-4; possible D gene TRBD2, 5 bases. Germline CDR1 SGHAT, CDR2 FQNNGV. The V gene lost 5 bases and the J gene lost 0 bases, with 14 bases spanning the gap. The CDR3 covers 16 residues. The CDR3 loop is CASSPGGLLAKNIQYF. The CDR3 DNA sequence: TGTGCCAGCAGCCCCGGAGGACTTTTAGCCAAAAACATTCAGTACTTC.

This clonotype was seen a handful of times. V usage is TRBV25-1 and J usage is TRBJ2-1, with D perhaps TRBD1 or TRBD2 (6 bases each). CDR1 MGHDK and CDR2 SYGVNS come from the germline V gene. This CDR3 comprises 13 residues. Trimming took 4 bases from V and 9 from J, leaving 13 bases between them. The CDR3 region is CASSAGTGAEQFF. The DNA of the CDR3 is TGTGCCAGCAGTGCAGGGACGGGGGCTGAGCAGTTCTTC.

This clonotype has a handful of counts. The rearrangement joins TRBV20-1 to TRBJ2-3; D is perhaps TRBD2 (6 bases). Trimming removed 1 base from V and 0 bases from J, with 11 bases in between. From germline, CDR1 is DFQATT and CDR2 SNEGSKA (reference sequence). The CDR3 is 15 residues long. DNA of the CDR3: TGCAGTGCTAGAGGCGGGACTCAGAGCACAGATACGCAGTATTTT. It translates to CSARGGTQSTDTQYF.

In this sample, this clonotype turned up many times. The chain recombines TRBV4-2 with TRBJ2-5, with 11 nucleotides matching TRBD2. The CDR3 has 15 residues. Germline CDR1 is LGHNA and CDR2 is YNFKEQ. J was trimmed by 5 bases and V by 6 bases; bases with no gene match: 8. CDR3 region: CASSPPSSGRETQYF. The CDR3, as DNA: TGTGCCAGCAGTCCTCCCTCTAGCGGGAGGGAGACCCAGTACTTC.

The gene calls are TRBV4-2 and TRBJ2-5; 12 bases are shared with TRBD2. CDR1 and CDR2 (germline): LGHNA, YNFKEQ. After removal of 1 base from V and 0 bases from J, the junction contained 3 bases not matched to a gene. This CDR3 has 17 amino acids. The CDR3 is CASSQVGLAGNQETQYF. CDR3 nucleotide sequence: TGTGCCAGCAGCCAAGTTGGACTAGCGGGAAACCAAGAGACCCAGTACTTC.

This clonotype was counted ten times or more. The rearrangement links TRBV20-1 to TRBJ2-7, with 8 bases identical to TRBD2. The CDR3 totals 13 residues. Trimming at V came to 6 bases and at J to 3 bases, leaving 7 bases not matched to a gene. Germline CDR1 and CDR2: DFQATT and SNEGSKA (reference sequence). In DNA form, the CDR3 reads TGCAGTGCCTTAGCGGGGACCTTCTACGAGCAGTACTTC. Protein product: CSALAGTFYEQYF.

The CDR3 DNA reads TGTGCCAGCAGCTCGGGTCCACTAGCGGGAATAAAGGTGGTGCAGTTCTTC. It codes for CASSSGPLAGIKVVQFF. The chain combines TRBV7-6 with TRBJ2-1; 10 bases fit TRBD2. CDR3 size: 17 residues. The germline CDR1 and CDR2 sequences are SGHVS and FNYEAQ. V lost 4 bases to trimming and J lost 12 bases; unmatched junction nucleotides: 18.

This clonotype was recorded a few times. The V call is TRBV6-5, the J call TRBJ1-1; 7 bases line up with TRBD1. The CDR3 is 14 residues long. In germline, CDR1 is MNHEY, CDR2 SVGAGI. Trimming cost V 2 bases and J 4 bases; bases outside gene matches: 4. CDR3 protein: CASSYRQGGTEAFF. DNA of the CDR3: TGTGCCAGCAGTTACCGACAGGGAGGCACTGAAGCTTTCTTT.

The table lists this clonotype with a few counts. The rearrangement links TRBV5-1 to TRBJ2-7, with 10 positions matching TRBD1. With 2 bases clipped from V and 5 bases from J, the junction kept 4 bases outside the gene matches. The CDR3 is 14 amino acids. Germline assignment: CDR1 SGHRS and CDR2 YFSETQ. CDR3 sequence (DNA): TGCGCCAGCAGCTTTAGGACAGGGGGAGACGAGCAGTACTTC. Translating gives CASSFRTGGDEQYF.

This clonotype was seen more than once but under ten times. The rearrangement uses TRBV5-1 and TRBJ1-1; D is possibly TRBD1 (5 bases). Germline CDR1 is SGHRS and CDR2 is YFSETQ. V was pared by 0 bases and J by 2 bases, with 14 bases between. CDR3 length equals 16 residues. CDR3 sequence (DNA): TGCGCCAGCAGCTTGGCCGGTCCAGGGTACAACACTGAAGCTTTCTTT. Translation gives CASSLAGPGYNTEAFF.

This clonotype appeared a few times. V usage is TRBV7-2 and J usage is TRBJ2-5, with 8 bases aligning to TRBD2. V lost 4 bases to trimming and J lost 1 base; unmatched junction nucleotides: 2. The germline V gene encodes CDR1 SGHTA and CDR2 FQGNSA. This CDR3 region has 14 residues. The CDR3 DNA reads TGTGCCAGCAGCTACGGGGGGGCCCAAGAGACCCAGTACTTC. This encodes CASSYGGAQETQYF.

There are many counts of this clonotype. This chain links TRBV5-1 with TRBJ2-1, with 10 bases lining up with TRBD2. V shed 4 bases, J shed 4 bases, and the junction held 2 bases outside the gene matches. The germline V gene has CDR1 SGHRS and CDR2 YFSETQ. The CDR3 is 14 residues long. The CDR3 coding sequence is TGCGCCAGCAGCGCTAGCGGGGGTTACAATGAGCAGTTCTTC. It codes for CASSASGGYNEQFF.

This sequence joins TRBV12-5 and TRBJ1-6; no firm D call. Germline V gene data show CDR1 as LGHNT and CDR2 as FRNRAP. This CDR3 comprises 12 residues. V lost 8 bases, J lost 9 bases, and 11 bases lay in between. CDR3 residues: CASSGRSSPLHF. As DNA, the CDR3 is TGTGCTAGTTCTGGCCGAAGTTCACCCCTCCACTTT.

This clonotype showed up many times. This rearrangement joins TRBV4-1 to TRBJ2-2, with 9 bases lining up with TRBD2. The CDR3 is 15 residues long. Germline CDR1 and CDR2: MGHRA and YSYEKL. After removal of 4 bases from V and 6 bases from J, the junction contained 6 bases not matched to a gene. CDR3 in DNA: TGCGCCAGCAGCCCAGCGGGAGGAGTTCCCGGGGAGCTGTTTTTT. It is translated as CASSPAGGVPGELFF.

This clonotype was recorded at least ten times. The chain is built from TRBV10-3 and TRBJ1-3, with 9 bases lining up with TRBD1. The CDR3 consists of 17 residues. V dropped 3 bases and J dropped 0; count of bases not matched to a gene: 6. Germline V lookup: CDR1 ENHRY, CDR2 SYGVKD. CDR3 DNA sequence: TGTGCCATCAGTGATTGGACAGGGGATTACTCTGGAAACACCATATATTTT. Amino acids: CAISDWTGDYSGNTIYF.

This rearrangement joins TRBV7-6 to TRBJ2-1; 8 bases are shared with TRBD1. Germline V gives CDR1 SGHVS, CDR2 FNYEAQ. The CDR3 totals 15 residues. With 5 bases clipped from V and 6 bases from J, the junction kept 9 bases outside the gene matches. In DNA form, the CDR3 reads TGTGCCAGCAGCCTGGACAGGGCGGTGAGCAATGAGCAGTTCTTC. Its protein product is CASSLDRAVSNEQFF. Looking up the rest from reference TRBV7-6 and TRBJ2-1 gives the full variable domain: GAGVSQSPRYKVTKRGQDVALRCDPISGHVSLYWYRQALGQGPEFLTYFNYEAQQDKSGLPNDRFSAERPEGSISTLTIQRTEQRDSAMYRCASSLDRAVSNEQFFGPGTRLTVL.

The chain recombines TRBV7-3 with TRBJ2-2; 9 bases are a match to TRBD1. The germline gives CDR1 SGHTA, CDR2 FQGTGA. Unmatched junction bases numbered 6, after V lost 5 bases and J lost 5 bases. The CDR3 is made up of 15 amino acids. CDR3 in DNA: TGTGCCAGCAGCCCCGGGACAGGGTTTACCGGGGAGCTGTTTTTT. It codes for CASSPGTGFTGELFF.

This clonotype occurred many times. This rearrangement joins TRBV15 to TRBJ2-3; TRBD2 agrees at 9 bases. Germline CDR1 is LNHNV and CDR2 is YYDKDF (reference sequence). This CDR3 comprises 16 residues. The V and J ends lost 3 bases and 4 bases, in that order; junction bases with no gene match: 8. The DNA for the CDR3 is TGTGCCACCAGCAGGAGGGATAGCGGGAGATCAGATACGCAGTATTTT. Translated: CATSRRDSGRSDTQYF.

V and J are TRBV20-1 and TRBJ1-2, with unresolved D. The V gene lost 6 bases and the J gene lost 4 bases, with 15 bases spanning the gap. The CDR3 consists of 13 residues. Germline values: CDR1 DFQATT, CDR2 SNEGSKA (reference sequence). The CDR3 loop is CSARHETIYGYTF. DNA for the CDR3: TGCAGTGCGAGACATGAGACTATCTATGGCTACACCTTC.

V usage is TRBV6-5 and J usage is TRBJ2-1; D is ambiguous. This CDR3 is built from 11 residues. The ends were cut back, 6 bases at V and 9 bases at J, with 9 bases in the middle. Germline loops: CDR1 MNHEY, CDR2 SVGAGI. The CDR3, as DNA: TGTGCCAGCAGGTTCGTGGGTGAGCAGTTCTTC. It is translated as CASRFVGEQFF.

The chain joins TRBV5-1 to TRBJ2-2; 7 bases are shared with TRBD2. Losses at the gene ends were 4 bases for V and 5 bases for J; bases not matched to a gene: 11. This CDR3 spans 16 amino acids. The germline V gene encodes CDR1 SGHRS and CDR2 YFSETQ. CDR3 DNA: TGCGCCAGCAGCCCGCGGACCGCCGGGGGGACCGGGGAGCTGTTTTTT. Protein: CASSPRTAGGTGELFF.

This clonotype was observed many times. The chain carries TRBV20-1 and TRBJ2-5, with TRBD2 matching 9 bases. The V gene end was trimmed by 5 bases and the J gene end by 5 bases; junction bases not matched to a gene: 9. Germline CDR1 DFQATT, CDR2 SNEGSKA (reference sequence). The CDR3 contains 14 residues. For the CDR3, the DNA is TGCAGTGCTCGCGTAGCGGGAGTGATTGAGACCCAGTACTTC. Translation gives CSARVAGVIETQYF.

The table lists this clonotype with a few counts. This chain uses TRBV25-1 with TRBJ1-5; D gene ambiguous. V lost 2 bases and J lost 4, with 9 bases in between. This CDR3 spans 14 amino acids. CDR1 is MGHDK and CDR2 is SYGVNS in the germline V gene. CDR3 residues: CASSERQLNQPQHF. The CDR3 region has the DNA TGTGCCAGCAGTGAACGGCAGCTAAATCAGCCCCAGCATTTT.

This chain's CDR3 is CASSRRAAQGNEAFF. CDR3 nucleotides: TGCGCCAGCAGCCGGAGGGCAGCACAGGGCAATGAAGCTTTCTTT. V and J are TRBV5-1 and TRBJ1-1; TRBD1 is a possible D gene (6 bases). Per germline, CDR1 SGHRS and CDR2 YFSETQ. Trimming shortened V by 4 bases and J by 7 bases, and 20 bases separated the two germline ends. The CDR3 length is 15 residues.

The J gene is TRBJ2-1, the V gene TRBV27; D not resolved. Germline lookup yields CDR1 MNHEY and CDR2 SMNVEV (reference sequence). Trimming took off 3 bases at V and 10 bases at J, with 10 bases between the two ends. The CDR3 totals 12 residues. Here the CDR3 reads CASSLSPWEQFF. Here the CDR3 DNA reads TGTGCCAGCAGTTTGTCTCCTTGGGAGCAGTTCTTC.

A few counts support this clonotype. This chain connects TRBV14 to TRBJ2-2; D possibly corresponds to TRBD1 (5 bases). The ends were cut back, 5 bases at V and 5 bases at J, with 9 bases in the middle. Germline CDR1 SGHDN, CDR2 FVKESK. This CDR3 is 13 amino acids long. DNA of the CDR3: TGTGCCAGCAGCGGGGCCCCAACCGGGGAGCTGTTTTTT. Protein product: CASSGAPTGELFF.

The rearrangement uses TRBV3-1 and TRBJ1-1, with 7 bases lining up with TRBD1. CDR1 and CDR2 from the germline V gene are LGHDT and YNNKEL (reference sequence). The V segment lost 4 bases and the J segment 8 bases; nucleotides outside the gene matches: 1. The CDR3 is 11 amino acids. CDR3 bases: TGTGCCAGCAGCCGGACAGGCGAAGCTTTCTTT. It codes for CASSRTGEAFF. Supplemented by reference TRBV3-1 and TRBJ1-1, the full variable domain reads DTAVSQTPKYLVTQMGNDKSIKCEQNLGHDTMYWYKQDSKKFLKIMFSYNNKELIINETVPNRFSPKSPDKAHLNLHINSLELGDSAVYFCASSRTGEAFFGQGTRLTVV.

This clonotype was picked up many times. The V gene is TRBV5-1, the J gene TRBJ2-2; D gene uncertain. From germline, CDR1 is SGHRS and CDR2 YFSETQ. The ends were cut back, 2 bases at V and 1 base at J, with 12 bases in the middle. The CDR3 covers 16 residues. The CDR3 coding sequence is TGCGCCAGCAGCTTCCCCCAGTCACTGAACACCGGGGAGCTGTTTTTT. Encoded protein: CASSFPQSLNTGELFF.

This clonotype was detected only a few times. The CDR3 here is CSAYRLAQETQYF. Written as DNA, the CDR3 is TGCAGTGCCTATCGACTAGCCCAAGAGACCCAGTACTTC. This chain uses TRBV20-1 with TRBJ2-5; TRBD2 matches at 7 bases. CDR1 is DFQATT, CDR2 SNEGSKA, per germline (reference sequence). After removal of 6 bases from V and 1 base from J, the junction contained 5 bases not matched to a gene. The CDR3 consists of 13 residues.

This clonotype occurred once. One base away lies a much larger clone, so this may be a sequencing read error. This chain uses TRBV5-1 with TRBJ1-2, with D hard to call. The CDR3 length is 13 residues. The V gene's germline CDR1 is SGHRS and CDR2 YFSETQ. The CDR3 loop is CASGLRNNYGYTF. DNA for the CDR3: TGCGCCAGCGGCTTGAGGAATAACTATGGCTACACCTTC.